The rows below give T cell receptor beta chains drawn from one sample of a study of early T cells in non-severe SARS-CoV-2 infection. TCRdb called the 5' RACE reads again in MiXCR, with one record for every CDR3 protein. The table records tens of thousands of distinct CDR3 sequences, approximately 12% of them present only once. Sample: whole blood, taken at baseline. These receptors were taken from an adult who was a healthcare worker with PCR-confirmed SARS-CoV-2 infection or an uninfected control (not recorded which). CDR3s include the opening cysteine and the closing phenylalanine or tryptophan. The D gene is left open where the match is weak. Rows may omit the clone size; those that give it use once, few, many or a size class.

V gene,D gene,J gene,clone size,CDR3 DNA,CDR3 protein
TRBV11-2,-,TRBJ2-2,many,TGTGCCAGCAGCCATATAAGGCGTACCGGGGAGCTGTTTTTT,CASSHIRRTGELFF
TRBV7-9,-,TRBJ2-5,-,TGTGCCAGCAGCAAGGAGTCAGGGAATCAAGAGACCCAGTACTTC,CASSKESGNQETQYF
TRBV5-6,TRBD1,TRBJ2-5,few,TGTGCCAGCAGCAATTCACGGGACAGCTACCAAGAGACCCAGTACTTC,CASSNSRDSYQETQYF
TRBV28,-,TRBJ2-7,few,TGTGCCAGCAGTTTTCACCACGGACGCTACGAGCAGTACTTC,CASSFHHGRYEQYF
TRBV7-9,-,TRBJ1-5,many,TGTGCCAGCAGCTTAGGAACAGGGAAGGATCAGCCCCAGCATTTT,CASSLGTGKDQPQHF
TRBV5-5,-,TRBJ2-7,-,TGTGCCAGCAGCTTGGCTTGGGGGACACCACCTTACGAGCAGTACTTC,CASSLAWGTPPYEQYF
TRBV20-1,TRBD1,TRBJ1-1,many,TGCAGTGCTAGAGATCGGTTGACAGGGCAAGGCATGAACACTGAAGCTTTCTTT,CSARDRLTGQGMNTEAFF
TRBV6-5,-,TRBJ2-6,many,TGTGCCAGCAGTTACTCCGGGGCAGCCTCTGGGGCCAACGTCCTGACTTTC,CASSYSGAASGANVLTF
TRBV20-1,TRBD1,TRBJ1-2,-,TGCAGTGCTGAGGACAGGGGCTATGGCTACACCTTC,CSAEDRGYGYTF
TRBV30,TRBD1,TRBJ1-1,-,TGTGCCTGGAGTGCCACCCCAGGGGGACACACTGAAGCTTTCTTT,CAWSATPGGHTEAFF
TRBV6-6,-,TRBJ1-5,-,TGTGCCAGCAGTTACTCAGTAGGGTCGGACAGAACGAGCAATCAGCCCCAGCATTTT,CASSYSVGSDRTSNQPQHF
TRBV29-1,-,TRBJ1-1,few,TGCAGCGTTGACCGAGGGGTGGCTGAAGCTTTCTTT,CSVDRGVAEAFF
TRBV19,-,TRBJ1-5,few,TGTGCCAGTAGCACAACAGGTGCGGGCAATCAGCCCCAGCATTTT,CASSTTGAGNQPQHF
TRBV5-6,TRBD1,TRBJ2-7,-,TGTGCCAGCAGCTCCAGACAGGGGACGTACGAGCAGTACTTC,CASSSRQGTYEQYF
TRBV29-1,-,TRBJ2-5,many,TGCAGCGCACATACAGATTCTCTGACCCAGTACTTC,CSAHTDSLTQYF
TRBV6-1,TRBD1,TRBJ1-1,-,TGTGCCAGCAGTCCCCCTCCGACAGGGTGGAACACTGAAGCTTTCTTT,CASSPPPTGWNTEAFF
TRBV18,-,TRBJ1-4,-,TGTGCCAGCTCTCCTGGATACGCAACTAATGAAAAACTGTTTTTT,CASSPGYATNEKLFF
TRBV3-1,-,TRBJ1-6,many,TGTGCCAGCAGCCAAGGGCTAACCAATTCACCCCTCCACTTT,CASSQGLTNSPLHF
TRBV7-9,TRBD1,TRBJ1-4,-,TGTGCCAGCAGCGGCCGGGACAGCGCAACTAATGAAAAACTGTTTTTT,CASSGRDSATNEKLFF
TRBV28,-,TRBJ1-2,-,TGTGCCAGCAGTTTGGGGGCTACCAACTATGGCTACACCTTC,CASSLGATNYGYTF
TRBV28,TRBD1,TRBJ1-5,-,TGTGCCAGCTTGGGACAGAATAATCAGCCCCAGCATTTT,CASLGQNNQPQHF
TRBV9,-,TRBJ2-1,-,TGTGCCAGCAGCGTAGAGTGGGGGCTGCGGGATCCGTCCAATGAGCAGTTCTTC,CASSVEWGLRDPSNEQFF
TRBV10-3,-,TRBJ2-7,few,TGTGCCATCGTGGGGGGCCGGGACGACGAGCAGTACTTC,CAIVGGRDDEQYF
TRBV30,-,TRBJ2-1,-,TGTGCCTGGACGGGAGAACCAAACAATGAGCAGTTCTTC,CAWTGEPNNEQFF
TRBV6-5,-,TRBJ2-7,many,TGTGCCAGCAGTTACTCCATACAGTCCTACGAGCAGTACTTC,CASSYSIQSYEQYF
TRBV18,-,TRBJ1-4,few,TGTGCCAGCTCACTACTTCCGGGGCCTATTAATGAAAAACTGTTTTTT,CASSLLPGPINEKLFF
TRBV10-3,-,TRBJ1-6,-,TGTGCCATCAGTGTCGCCGGGGAAAATTCACCCCTCCACTTT,CAISVAGENSPLHF
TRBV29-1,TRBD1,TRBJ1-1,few,TGCAGCGTTCTACAGGGGGTAGGAGAAGCTTTCTTT,CSVLQGVGEAFF
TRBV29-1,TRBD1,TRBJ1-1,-,TGCAGCGTTAAGGACAGGGTGTCGAACACTGAAGCTTTCTTT,CSVKDRVSNTEAFF
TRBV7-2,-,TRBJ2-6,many,TGTGCCAGCAGCTTAGTAACTGGGGCCAACGTCCTGACTTTC,CASSLVTGANVLTF
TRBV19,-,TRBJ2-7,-,TGTGCCAGTAGTCGTGGGGGGGCTATCTACGAGCAGTACTTC,CASSRGGAIYEQYF
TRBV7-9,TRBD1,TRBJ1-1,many,TGTGCCAGCAGCCCCCCTGGACAGGGGACAGTGGAGAACACTGAAGCTTTCTTT,CASSPPGQGTVENTEAFF
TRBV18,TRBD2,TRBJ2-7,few,TGTGCCAGCTCACCCGTAGCGGGAGAGTCCCACGAGCAGTACTTC,CASSPVAGESHEQYF
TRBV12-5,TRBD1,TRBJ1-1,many,TGTGCTAGTGGTCAAGGACAGGGGAGGAACACTGAAGCTTTCTTT,CASGQGQGRNTEAFF
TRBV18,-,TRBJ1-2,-,TGTGCCAGCTCACCGTCTCGACAAGACTATGGCTACACCTTC,CASSPSRQDYGYTF
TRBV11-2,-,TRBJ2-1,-,TGTGCCAGCAGCTTTTTTTCAGGGATGGATGAGCAGTTCTTC,CASSFFSGMDEQFF
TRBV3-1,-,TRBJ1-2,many,TGTGCCAGCAGCCAAGCAGGGCTAGCCGGCTACACCTTC,CASSQAGLAGYTF
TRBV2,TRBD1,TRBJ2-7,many,TGTGCCAGCAGCCCACAGGACCCCTGGGGGACAGAGTACGAGCAGTACTTC,CASSPQDPWGTEYEQYF
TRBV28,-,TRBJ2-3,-,TGTGCCAGCAGTTTAGGACGAGGAACAGATACGCAGTATTTT,CASSLGRGTDTQYF
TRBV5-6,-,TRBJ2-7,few,TGTGCCAGCAGCCATGAGTGGGAAATCGCCTACGAGCAGTACTTC,CASSHEWEIAYEQYF
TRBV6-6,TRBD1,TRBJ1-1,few,TGTGCCAGCAGTACCAGACAGGGGGCTACTGAAGCTTTCTTT,CASSTRQGATEAFF
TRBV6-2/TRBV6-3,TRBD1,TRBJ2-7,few,TGTGCCAGCAGTGCGGGCGGGACAGGGGCCCTCTACGAGCAGTACTTC,CASSAGGTGALYEQYF
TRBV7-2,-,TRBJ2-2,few,TGTGCCAGCAGCTTAGTAGGGGAAGGCACCGGGGAGCTGTTTTTT,CASSLVGEGTGELFF
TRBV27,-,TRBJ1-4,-,TGTGCCAGCAGTTTAGCGAGGGGGGAAAAACTGTTTTTT,CASSLARGEKLFF
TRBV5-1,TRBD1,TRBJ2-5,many,TGCGCCAGCAGCTATCAGGGGGTCCAAGAGACCCAGTACTTC,CASSYQGVQETQYF